The entry that follows covers one T cell receptor beta chain sequence. The data were obtained in a study of metastatic and nonmetastatic thyroid tumors. Study at large: Blood and tumor or nodule tissue repertoires from malignant and benign thyroid patients were compared.

Ahead of thyroid surgery, no patient had received treatment of any kind. MiXCR reprocessed the PCR reads for TCRdb. The table has under 95,000 clones, roughly 13% seen once. This receptor was identified in a female donor with papillary thyroid cancer or a benign thyroid nodule (not recorded which). Some clones in this sample may be carry-over from other donors' samples. Sequencing was done on a sample of blood.

In DNA form, the CDR3 reads TGCGCCAGCAGCAGTGGACATTCCAATGAGCAGTTCTTC. Residues: CASSSGHSNEQFF. The rearrangement uses TRBV5-1 and TRBJ2-1, with D tentatively TRBD1 (5 bases). This CDR3 region has 13 residues. CDR1 is SGHRS and CDR2 is YFSETQ in the germline V gene. The ends were cut back, 4 bases at V and 6 bases at J, with 11 bases in the middle.